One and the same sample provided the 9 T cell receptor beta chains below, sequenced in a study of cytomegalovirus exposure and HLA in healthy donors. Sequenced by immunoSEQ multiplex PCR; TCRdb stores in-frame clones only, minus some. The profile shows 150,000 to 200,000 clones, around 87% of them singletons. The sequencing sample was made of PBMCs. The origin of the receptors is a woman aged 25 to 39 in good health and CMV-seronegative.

The CDR3 reads CASSYFYRANTEAFF. In DNA, the CDR3 is TGTGCCAGCAGTTACTTTTACAGGGCGAACACTGAAGCTTTCTTT. The gene calls are TRBV6-6 and TRBJ1-1, with D possibly TRBD1 on 6 matching bases. With 1 base removed from V and 1 base from J, the gap between germline ends came to 10 bases. Germline V gene data show CDR1 as MNHNY and CDR2 as SVGAGI (reference sequence). The CDR3 loop spans 15 amino acids.

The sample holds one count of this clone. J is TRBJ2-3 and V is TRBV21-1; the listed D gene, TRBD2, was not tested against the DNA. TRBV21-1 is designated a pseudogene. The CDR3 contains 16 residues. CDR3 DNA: TGTGCCAGCACCGTGACTAGCGGGGAGCCCAGGGGTACGCAGTATTTT. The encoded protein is CASTVTSGEPRGTQYF.

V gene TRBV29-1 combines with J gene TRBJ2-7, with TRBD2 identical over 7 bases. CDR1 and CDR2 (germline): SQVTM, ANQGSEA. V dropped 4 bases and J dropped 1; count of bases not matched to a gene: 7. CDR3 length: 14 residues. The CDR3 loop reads CSVVGGKKSYEQYF. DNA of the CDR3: TGCAGCGTTGTGGGGGGGAAGAAGTCCTACGAGCAGTACTTC.

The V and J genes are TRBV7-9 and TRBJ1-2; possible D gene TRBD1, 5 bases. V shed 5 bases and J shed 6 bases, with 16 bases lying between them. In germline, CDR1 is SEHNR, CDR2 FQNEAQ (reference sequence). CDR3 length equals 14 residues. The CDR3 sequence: CASSPSLTAHGYTF. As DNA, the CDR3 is TGTGCCAGCAGCCCGAGCTTGACAGCCCATGGCTACACCTTC.

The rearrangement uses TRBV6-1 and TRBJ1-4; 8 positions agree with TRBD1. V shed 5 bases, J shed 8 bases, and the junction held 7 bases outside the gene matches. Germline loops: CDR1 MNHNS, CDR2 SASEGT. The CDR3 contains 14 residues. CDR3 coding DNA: TGTGCCAGCAGTCGGACAGGGAAGCGCGAAAAACTGTTTTTT. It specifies CASSRTGKREKLFF.

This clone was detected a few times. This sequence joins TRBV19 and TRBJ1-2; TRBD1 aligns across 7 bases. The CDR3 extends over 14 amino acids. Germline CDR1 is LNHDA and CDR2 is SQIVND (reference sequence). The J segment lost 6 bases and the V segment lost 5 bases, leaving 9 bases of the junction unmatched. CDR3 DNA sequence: TGTGCCAGTAGTGGCTCGACAGGGCGTGATGGCTACACCTTC. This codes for CASSGSTGRDGYTF.

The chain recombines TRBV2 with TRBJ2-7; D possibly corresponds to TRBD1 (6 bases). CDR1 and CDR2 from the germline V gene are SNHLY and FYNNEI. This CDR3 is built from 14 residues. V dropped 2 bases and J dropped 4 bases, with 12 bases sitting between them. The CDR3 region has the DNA TGTGCCAGCAGTGAACAGGGGAGAGGATACGAGCAGTACTTC. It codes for CASSEQGRGYEQYF.

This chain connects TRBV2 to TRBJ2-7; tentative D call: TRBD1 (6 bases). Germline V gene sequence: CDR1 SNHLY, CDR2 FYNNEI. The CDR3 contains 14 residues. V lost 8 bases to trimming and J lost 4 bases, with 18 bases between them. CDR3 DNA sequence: TGTGCCAGCGGGGGCAAGGTAGTTAGGTACGAGCAGTACTTC. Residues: CASGGKVVRYEQYF.

The CDR3 DNA follows: TGTGCCAGCAGCCACTTCTTCGGGGGGCGGACTGAAGCTTTCTTT. It translates to CASSHFFGGRTEAFF. This chain joins TRBV14 and TRBJ1-1; tentatively, D is TRBD1 (6 bases). Trimming removed 3 bases from V and 5 bases from J, with 16 bases in between. This CDR3 region has 15 residues. Germline V CDR1 and CDR2: SGHDN, FVKESK.